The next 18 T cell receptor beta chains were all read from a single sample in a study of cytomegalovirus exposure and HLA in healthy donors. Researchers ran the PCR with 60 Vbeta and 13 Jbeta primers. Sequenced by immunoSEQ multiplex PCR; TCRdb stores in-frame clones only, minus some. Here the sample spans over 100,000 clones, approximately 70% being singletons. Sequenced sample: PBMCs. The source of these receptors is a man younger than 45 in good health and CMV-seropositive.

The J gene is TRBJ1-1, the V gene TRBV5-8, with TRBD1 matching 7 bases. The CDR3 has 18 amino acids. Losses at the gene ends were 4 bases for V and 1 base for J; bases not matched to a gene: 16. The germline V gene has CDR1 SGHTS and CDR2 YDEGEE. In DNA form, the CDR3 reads TGTGCCAGCAGCCACAGACAGGGCCGGGCCTATGAGAACACTGAAGCTTTCTTT. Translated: CASSHRQGRAYENTEAFF.

The CDR3 loop reads CSVESDRGPQETQYF. In DNA, the CDR3 is TGCAGCGTTGAATCGGACAGGGGACCTCAAGAGACCCAGTACTTC. This rearrangement joins TRBV29-1 to TRBJ2-5; 9 bases are shared with TRBD1. The CDR3 is made up of 15 amino acids. Germline CDR1 is SQVTM and CDR2 is ANQGSEA. V was clipped by 2 bases and J by 2 bases; unmatched bases: 6.

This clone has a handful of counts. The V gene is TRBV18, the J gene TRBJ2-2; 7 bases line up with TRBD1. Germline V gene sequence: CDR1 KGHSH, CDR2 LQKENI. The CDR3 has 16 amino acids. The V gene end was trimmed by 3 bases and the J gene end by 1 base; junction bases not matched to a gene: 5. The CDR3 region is CASSPKRTGNTGELFF. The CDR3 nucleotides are TGTGCCAGCTCACCGAAGAGGACAGGGAACACCGGGGAGCTGTTTTTT.

The CDR3 DNA sequence: TGTGCAACCGGGACAGACTTGGGGTCGTATGAGCAGTTCTTC. Amino acid sequence: CATGTDLGSYEQFF. The chain carries TRBV28 and TRBJ2-1; 7 bases match TRBD1. The CDR3 is 14 amino acids. CDR1 and CDR2 (germline): MDHEN, SYDVKM.

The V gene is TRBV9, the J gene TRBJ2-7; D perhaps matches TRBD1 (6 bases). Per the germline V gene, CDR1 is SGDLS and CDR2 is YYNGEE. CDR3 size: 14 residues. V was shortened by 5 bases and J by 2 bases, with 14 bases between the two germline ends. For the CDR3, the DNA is TGTGCCAGCAGTTTTAGCAGGGGTCCCTACGAGCAGTACTTC. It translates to CASSFSRGPYEQYF.

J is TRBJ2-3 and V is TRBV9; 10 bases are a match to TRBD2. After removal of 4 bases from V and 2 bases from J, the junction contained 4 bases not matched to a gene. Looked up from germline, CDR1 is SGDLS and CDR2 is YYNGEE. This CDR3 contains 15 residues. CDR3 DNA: TGTGCCAGCAGCAACGGACTAGCGGACACAGATACGCAGTATTTT. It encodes CASSNGLADTDTQYF.

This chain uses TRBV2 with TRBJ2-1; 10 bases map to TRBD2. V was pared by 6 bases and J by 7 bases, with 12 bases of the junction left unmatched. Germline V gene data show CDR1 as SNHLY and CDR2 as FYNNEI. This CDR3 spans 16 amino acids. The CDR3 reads CASSLSSSGGSNEQFF. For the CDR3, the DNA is TGTGCCAGCAGCCTAAGCTCTAGCGGGGGTTCGAATGAGCAGTTCTTC.

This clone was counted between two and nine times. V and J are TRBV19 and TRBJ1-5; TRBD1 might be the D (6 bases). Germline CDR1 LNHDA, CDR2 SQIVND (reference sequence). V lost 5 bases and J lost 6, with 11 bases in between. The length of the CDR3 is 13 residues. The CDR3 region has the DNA TGTGCCAGTAGTCAACAGGGAAGTCAGCCCCAGCATTTT. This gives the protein CASSQQGSQPQHF.

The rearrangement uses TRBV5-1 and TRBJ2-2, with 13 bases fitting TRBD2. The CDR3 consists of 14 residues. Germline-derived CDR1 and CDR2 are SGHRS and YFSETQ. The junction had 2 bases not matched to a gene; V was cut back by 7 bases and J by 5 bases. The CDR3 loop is CASGGLAGTGELFF. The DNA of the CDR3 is TGCGCCAGCGGGGGACTAGCGGGAACCGGGGAGCTGTTTTTT.

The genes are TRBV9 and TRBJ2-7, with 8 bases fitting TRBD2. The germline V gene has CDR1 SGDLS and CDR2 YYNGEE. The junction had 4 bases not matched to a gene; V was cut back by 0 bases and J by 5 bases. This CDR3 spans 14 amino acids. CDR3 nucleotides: TGTGCCAGCAGCGTAGGAGCGGGGGTCCACGAGCAGTACTTC. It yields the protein CASSVGAGVHEQYF. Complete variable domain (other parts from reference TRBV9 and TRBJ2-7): DSGVTQTPKHLITATGQRVTLRCSPRSGDLSVYWYQQSLDQGLQFLIQYYNGEERAKGNILERFSAQQFPDLHSELNLSSLELGDSALYFCASSVGAGVHEQYFGPGTRLTVT.

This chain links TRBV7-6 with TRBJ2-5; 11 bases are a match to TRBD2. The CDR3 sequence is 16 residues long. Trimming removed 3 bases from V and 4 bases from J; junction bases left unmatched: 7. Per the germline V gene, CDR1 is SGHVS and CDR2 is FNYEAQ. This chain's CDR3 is CASSLEILAGGETQYF. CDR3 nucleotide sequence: TGTGCCAGCAGCTTGGAGATTCTAGCGGGGGGAGAGACCCAGTACTTC. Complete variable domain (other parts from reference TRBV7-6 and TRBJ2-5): GAGVSQSPRYKVTKRGQDVALRCDPISGHVSLYWYRQALGQGPEFLTYFNYEAQQDKSGLPNDRFSAERPEGSISTLTIQRTEQRDSAMYRCASSLEILAGGETQYFGPGTRLLVL.

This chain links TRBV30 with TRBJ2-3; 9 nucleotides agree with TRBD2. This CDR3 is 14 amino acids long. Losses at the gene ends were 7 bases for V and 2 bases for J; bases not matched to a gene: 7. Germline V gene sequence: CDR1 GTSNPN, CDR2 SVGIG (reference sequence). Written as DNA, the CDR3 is TGTGCCTTAGCGGGAGTTAGGGTCACAGATACGCAGTATTTT. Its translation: CALAGVRVTDTQYF.

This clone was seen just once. In DNA form, the CDR3 reads TGTGCCAGCAGCTTCCCGCCAAGAGTAGATACGCAGTATTTT. Translation: CASSFPPRVDTQYF. The gene calls are TRBV7-9 and TRBJ2-3; no reliable D call. V was cut by 3 bases and J by 5 bases, with 12 bases left in between. CDR1 is SEHNR and CDR2 is FQNEAQ in the germline V gene (reference sequence). There are 14 residues in the CDR3.

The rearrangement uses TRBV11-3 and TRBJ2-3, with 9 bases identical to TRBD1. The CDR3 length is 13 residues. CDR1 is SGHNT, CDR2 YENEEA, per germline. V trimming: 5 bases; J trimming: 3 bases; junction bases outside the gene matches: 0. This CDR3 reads CASSDRGTDTQYF. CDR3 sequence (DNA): TGTGCCAGCAGCGACAGGGGGACAGATACGCAGTATTTT.

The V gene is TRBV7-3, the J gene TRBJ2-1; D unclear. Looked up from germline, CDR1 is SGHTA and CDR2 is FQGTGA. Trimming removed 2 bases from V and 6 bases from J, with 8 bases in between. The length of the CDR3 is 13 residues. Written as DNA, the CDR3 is TGTGCCAGCAGCTTAGAAACCGGCAATGAGCAGTTCTTC. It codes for CASSLETGNEQFF.

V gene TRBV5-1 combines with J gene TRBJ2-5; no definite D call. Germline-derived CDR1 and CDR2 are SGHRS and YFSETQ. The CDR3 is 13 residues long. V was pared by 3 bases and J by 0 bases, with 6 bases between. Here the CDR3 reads CASSSIYQETQYF. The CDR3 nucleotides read TGCGCCAGCAGCTCTATCTACCAAGAGACCCAGTACTTC.

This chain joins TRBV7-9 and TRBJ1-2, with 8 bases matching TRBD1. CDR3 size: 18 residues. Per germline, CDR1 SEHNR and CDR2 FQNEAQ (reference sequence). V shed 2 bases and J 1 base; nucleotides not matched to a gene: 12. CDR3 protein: CASSLPSGTGRFNYGYTF. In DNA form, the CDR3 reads TGTGCCAGCAGCTTACCTTCGGGGACAGGCCGTTTTAACTATGGCTACACCTTC.

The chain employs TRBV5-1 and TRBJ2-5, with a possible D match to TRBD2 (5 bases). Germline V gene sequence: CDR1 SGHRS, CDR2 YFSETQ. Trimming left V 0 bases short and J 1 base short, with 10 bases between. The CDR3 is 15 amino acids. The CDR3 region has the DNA TGCGCCAGCAGCTTGGGACGACTAACCCAAGAGACCCAGTACTTC. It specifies CASSLGRLTQETQYF.